The clone carrying this TCR beta chain was counted once. The data are from a study of cytomegalovirus exposure and HLA in healthy donors. PCR employed 60 Vbeta and 13 Jbeta primers. TCRdb keeps only in-frame clones here, not all; method: immunoSEQ multiplex PCR. The sample lists about 190,000 clones; about 86% were seen once. The V gene end was trimmed by 6 bases and the J gene end by 1 base; junction bases not matched to a gene: 8. The CDR3 spans 15 residues. CDR1 and CDR2 from the germline V gene are SNHLY and FYNNEI. Though probably carrying unrecorded immune exposures, donors were nominally healthy at sampling.

This chain joins TRBV2 and TRBJ2-5; 7 bases match TRBD2. Sequenced material: PBMCs. The receptor's source is a middle-aged man in good health and CMV-seropositive. CDR3 in amino acids: CASRDQGLFQETQYF. The CDR3 DNA reads TGTGCCAGCAGGGATCAGGGACTATTCCAAGAGACCCAGTACTTC. The whole variable domain, remainder taken from reference TRBV2 and TRBJ2-5, is EPEVTQTPSHQVTQMGQEVILRCVPISNHLYFYWYRQILGQKVEFLVSFYNNEISEKSEIFDDQFSVERPDGSNFTLKIRSTKLEDSAMYFCASRDQGLFQETQYFGPGTRLLVL.